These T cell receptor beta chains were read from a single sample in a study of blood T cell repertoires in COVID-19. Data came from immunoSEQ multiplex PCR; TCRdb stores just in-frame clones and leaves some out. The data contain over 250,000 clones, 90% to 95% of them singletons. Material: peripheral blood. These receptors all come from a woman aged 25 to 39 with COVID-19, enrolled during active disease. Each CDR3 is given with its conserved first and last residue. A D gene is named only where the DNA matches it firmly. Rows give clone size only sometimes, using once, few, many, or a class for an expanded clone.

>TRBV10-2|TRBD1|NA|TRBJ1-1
TGCGCCAGCAGGACAGGGGGGAGAACTGAAGCTTTCTTT
CASRTGGRTEAFF
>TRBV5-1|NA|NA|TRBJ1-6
TGCGCCAGCAGCTTGGGCCGTACGGGGGGAAATTCACCCCTCCACTTT
CASSLGRTGGNSPLHF
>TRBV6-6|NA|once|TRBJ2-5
TGTGCCAGCAGTTTCGAAGCCCCAGAGACCCAGTACTTC
CASSFEAPETQYF
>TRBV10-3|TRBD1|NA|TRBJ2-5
TGTGCCATCAGTGAGAAGGGGGCCGAAGAAGGGACCCAGTACTTC
CAISEKGAEEGTQYF
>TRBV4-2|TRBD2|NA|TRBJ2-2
TGTGCCAGCAGCCAAAAGATTAGCGGGAGGGTGGACACCGGGGAGCTGTTTTTT
CASSQKISGRVDTGELFF
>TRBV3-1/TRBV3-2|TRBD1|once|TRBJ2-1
TGTGCCAGCAGCCATGCTACAGGGGGCGCCTTCTACAATGAGCAGTTCTTC
CASSHATGGAFYNEQFF
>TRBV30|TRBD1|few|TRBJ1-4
TGTGCCTGGAGTCACAGGGGGCTTGATGAAAAACTGTTTTTT
CAWSHRGLDEKLFF
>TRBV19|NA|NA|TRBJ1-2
TGTGCCAGTAGTGCCGGGATCTATGGCTACACCTTC
CASSAGIYGYTF
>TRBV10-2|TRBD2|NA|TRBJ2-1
TGCGCCAGCGGAGGACTAGCGGACTACAATGAGCAGTTCTTC
CASGGLADYNEQFF
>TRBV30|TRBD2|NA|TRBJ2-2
TGTGCCTGGAGTGTTGTGCGGACTAGCGGGAGGGGAACCGGGGAGCTGTTTTTT
CAWSVVRTSGRGTGELFF
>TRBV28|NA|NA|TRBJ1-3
TGTGCCAGCAGTTTCCCGGGCAGGGCCGCCTCTGGAAACACCATATATTTT
CASSFPGRAASGNTIYF
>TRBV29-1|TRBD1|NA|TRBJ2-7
TGCAGCGCCTCGACAGGGGGCTACGAGCAGTACTTC
CSASTGGYEQYF